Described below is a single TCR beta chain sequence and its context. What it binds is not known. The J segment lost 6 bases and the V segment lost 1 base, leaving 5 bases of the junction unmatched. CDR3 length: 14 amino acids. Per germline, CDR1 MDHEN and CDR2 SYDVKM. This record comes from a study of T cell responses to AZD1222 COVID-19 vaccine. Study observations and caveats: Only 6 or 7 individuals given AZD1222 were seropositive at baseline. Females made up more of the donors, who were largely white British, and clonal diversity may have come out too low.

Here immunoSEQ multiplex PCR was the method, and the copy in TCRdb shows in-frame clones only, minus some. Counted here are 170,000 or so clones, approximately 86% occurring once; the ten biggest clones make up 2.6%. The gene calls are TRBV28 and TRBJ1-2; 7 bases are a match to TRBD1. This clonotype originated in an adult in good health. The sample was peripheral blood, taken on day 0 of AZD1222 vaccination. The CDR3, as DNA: TGTGCCAGCAGTTTATTGGTAGGGGGCGATGGCTACACCTTC. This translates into CASSLLVGGDGYTF.